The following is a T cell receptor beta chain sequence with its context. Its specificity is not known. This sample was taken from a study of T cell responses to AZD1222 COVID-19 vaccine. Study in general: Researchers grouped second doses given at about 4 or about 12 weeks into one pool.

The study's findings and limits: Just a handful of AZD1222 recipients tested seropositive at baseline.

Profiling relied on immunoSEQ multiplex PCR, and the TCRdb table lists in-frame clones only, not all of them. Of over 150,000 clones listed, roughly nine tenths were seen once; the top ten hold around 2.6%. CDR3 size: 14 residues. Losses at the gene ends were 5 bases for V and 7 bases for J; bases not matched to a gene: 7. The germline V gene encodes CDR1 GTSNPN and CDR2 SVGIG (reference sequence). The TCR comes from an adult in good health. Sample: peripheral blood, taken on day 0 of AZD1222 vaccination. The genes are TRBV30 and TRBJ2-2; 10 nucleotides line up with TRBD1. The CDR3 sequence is CAWGLGTGDGELFF. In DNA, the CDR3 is TGTGCCTGGGGATTGGGGACAGGGGACGGGGAGCTGTTTTTT.